This TCR beta chain was sequenced in a study of cytomegalovirus exposure and HLA in healthy donors. Study findings and constraints: Previous analysis showed most TCR beta V segments were productive about 87% or about 30% of the time. Analysis performed later showed TCR beta chains linked to HLA being more clonally expanded than equally common others.

Primers included in the PCR were 60 Vbeta and 13 Jbeta primers. Clones were sequenced by immunoSEQ multiplex PCR, and TCRdb holds only the in-frame ones, with some missing. Of some 66,000 clones listed, just under 80% are singletons. For this clone: Its antigen is unknown.

The CDR3 contains 13 residues. Germline V lookup: CDR1 SQVTM, CDR2 ANQGSEA. The V end lost 4 bases, the J end lost 0 bases, and 9 bases lay between the germline ends. The rearrangement uses TRBV29-1 and TRBJ1-1; D not resolved. The receptor was isolated from a man aged 35-49 years in good health and CMV-seronegative. Sequencing used PBMCs. The CDR3 DNA reads as TGCAGCGTTGCGCACACAGTGAACACTGAAGCTTTCTTT. This codes for CSVAHTVNTEAFF.